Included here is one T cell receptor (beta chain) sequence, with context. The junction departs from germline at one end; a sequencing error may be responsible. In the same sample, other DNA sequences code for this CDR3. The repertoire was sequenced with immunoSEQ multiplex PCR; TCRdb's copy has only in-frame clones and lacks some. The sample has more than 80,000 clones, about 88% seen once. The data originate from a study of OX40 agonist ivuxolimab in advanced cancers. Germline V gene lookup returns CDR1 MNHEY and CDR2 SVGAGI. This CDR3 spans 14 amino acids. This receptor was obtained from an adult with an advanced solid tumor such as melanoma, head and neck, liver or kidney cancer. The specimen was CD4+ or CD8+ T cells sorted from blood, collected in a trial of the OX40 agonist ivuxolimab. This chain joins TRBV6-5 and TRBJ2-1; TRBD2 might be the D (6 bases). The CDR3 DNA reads TGTGCCAGCAGTTCCTACGGGACTCGGAATGAACAGTTCTTC. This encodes CASSSYGTRNEQFF.